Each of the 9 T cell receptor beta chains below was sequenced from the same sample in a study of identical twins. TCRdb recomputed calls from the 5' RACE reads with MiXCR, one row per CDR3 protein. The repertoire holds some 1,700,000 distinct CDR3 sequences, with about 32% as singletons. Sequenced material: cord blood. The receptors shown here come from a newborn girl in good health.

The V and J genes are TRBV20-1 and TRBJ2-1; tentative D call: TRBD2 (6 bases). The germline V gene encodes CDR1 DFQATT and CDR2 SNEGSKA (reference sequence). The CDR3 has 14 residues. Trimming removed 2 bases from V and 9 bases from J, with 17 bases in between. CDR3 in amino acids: CSARPRPSEVEQFF. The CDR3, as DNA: TGCAGTGCTAGACCTCGTCCTAGCGAGGTTGAGCAGTTCTTC.

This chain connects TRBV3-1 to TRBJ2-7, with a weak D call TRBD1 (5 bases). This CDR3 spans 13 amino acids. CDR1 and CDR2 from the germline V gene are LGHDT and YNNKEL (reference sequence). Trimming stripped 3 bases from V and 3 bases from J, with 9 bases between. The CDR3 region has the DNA TGTGCCAGCAGCCAGGTACAGGACTACGAGCAGTACTTC. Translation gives CASSQVQDYEQYF.

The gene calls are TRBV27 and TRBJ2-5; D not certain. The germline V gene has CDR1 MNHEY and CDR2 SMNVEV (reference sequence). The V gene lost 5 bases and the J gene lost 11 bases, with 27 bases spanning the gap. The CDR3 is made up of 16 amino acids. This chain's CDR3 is CASSPFRAGQGNGQYF. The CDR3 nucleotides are TGTGCCAGCAGTCCCTTTCGGGCCGGCCAAGGGAACGGGCAGTACTTC.

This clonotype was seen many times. The CDR3 sequence is CSARQGEKLFF. The CDR3 DNA reads TGCAGTGCTAGACAGGGTGAAAAACTGTTTTTT. The rearrangement links TRBV20-1 to TRBJ1-4; TRBD1 is a possible D gene (5 bases). Germline V gives CDR1 DFQATT, CDR2 SNEGSKA (reference sequence). This CDR3 comprises 11 residues. Trimming shortened V by 2 bases and J by 7 bases, and 5 bases separated the two germline ends.

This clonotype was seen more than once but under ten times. The CDR3, as DNA: TGTGCCAGCACCACACTACATCTGGGACTAGCGGGAGGGAGTCCGAACACCGGGGAGCTGTTTTTT. Translation: CASTTLHLGLAGGSPNTGELFF. The chain has TRBV6-1 and TRBJ2-2; TRBD2 matches at 16 bases. Trimming at V came to 7 bases and at J to 0 bases, leaving 17 bases not matched to a gene. The CDR3 is 22 amino acids. The germline V gene encodes CDR1 MNHNS and CDR2 SASEGT.

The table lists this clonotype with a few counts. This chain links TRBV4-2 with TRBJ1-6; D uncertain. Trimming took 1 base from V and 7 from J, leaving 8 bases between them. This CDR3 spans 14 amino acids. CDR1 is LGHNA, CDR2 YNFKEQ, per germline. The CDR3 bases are TGTGCCAGCAGCCAAGGACCGGAGAATTCACCCCTCCACTTT. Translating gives CASSQGPENSPLHF.

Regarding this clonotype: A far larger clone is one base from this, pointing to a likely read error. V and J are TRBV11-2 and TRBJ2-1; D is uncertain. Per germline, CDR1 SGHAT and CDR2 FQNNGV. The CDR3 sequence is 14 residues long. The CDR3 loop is CASSLGSPYSEQFF. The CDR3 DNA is TGTGCCAGCAGCTTAGGAAGCCCATACAGTGAGCAGTTCTTC.

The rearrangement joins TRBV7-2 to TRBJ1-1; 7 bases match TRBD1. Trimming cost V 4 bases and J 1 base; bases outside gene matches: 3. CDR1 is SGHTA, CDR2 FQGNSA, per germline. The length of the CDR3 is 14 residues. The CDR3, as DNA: TGTGCCAGCAGCTGGGACAGAAGGAACACTGAAGCTTTCTTT. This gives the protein CASSWDRRNTEAFF. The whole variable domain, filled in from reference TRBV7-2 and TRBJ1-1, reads GAGVSQSPSNKVTEKGKDVELRCDPISGHTALYWYRQSLGQGLEFLIYFQGNSAPDKSGLPSDRFSAERTGGSVSTLTIQRTQQEDSAVYLCASSWDRRNTEAFFGQGTRLTVV.

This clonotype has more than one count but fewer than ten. DNA of the CDR3: TGCGCCAGCAGACCGACTAGCGGGGGGGCCATCCACAATGAGCAGTTCTTC. It is translated as CASRPTSGGAIHNEQFF. This rearrangement joins TRBV5-1 to TRBJ2-1; 14 bases are shared with TRBD2. J lost 5 bases, V lost 5 bases, and 9 bases had no gene match. The CDR3 runs 17 residues. CDR1 SGHRS and CDR2 YFSETQ come from the germline V gene.